One T cell receptor beta chain is described in this entry. CDR1 SGHAT and CDR2 FQNNGV come from the germline V gene. V lost 4 bases and J lost 1; bases outside the gene matches: 7. The CDR3 consists of 17 residues. TCRdb passed the RT-PCR reads through MiXCR, listing each CDR3 protein once. The data hold about 700,000 distinct CDR3 sequences, with approximately 15% observed a single time. The receptor comes from a female donor in good health, serving as a healthy control. V and J are TRBV11-2 and TRBJ1-4, with 9 bases lining up with TRBD1. The specimen sequenced was memory CD4+ T cells from blood. The CDR3 reads CASSWGQGLLTNEKLFF. Here the CDR3 DNA reads TGTGCCAGCAGCTGGGGACAGGGATTATTAACTAATGAAAAACTGTTTTTT.